This T cell receptor (beta chain) stems from a study of graft-versus-host responses after intestinal transplantation. Study results and caveats: Allografts of one patient group, those with graft-donor T cell macrochimerism, had high graft-versus-host to host-versus-graft clonal ratios.

This table comes from immunoSEQ multiplex PCR, and its TCRdb copy is limited to in-frame clones, with some not included. The data contain approximately 89,000 clones, 90% to 95% of them singletons. For this clone: Its antigen remains unknown.

Trimming took off 5 bases at V and 6 bases at J, with 14 bases between the two ends. This CDR3 is built from 14 residues. Per the germline V gene, CDR1 is MDHEN and CDR2 is SYDVKM. The specimen comprised unstimulated CD8+ T cells sorted from spleen or lymph node cells, sampled before transplant. The chain employs TRBV28 and TRBJ2-1; a possible D gene is TRBD2 (5 bases). This clonotype was obtained from a human donor who was the organ donor for an intestinal transplant. As DNA, the CDR3 is TGTGCCAGCAGTGAGCCCACGGGGTTCAATGAGCAGTTCTTC. Its translation is CASSEPTGFNEQFF.